This TCR beta chain derives from a study of blood T cell repertoires in COVID-19. Deletions cut 3 bases from V and 0 bases from J, with 12 bases between. The CDR3 runs 16 residues. The germline gives CDR1 MGHRA, CDR2 YSYEKL. Libraries were prepared by immunoSEQ multiplex PCR; TCRdb keeps only in-frame clonotypes and omits some of them. The sample consists of around 300,000 clones, approximately 91% of them appearing once. Sequenced: peripheral blood. The clonotype comes from a woman aged 30 to 39 with COVID-19, enrolled during active disease. This chain uses TRBV4-1 with TRBJ2-1; weak D call: TRBD1 (6 bases). CDR3 region: CASSHPQGSSYNEQFF. The CDR3 DNA is TGCGCCAGCAGCCACCCGCAGGGGAGCTCCTACAATGAGCAGTTCTTC.